Listed here are 31 T cell receptor beta chains from one sample, sequenced in a study of CD8 T cells in ankylosing spondylitis. In TCRdb, the 5' RACE reads were re-called with MiXCR into one record per CDR3 protein. The sample holds about 220,000 distinct CDR3 sequences, about 16% seen once. Study-level points and caveats: A TCR beta motif of roughly 8 highly homologous variants seemed to mark ankylosing spondylitis blood.

These receptors lack a known antigen. The sequenced sample consisted of blood, either unsorted or a sorted T cell fraction (not recorded which). Every receptor here comes from a male donor with ankylosing spondylitis.

The chain employs TRBV2 and TRBJ1-2; 12 nucleotides match TRBD1. This CDR3 has 15 amino acids. After removal of 5 bases from V and 4 bases from J, the junction contained 5 bases not matched to a gene. Germline V lookup: CDR1 SNHLY, CDR2 FYNNEI. The CDR3 spells CASSSGTGGAYGYTF. CDR3 in DNA: TGTGCCAGCAGTTCCGGGACAGGGGGCGCCTATGGCTACACCTTC.

This clonotype was picked up a small number of times. The chain combines TRBV30 with TRBJ2-7, with 8 bases aligning to TRBD2. CDR3 length: 13 residues. Trimming at V came to 5 bases and at J to 6 bases, leaving 9 bases not matched to a gene. The V gene's germline CDR1 is GTSNPN and CDR2 SVGIG (reference sequence). This chain's CDR3 is CAWASSGKSEQYF. In nucleotides, the CDR3 is TGTGCCTGGGCGAGTAGCGGGAAGAGCGAGCAGTACTTC.

The chain has TRBV27 and TRBJ2-1, with D hard to call. The CDR3 consists of 14 residues. Germline CDR1 is MNHEY and CDR2 is SMNVEV (reference sequence). V was shortened by 0 bases and J by 6 bases, with 9 bases between the two germline ends. The CDR3 region has the DNA TGTGCCAGCAGTTTATCGAGTGGTTTCAATGAGCAGTTCTTC. It codes for CASSLSSGFNEQFF.

This clonotype has a count of ten or more. The rearrangement uses TRBV6-2 or TRBV6-3 and TRBJ2-7; D is unresolved. CDR3 length equals 14 residues. CDR1 and CDR2 (germline): MNHEY, SVGEGT. The ends were cut back, 1 base at V and 1 base at J, with 8 bases in the middle. CDR3: CASSYWEGSYEQYF. For the CDR3, the DNA is TGTGCCAGCAGTTACTGGGAAGGATCCTACGAGCAGTACTTC.

There are a few counts of this clonotype. The rearrangement joins TRBV29-1 to TRBJ1-2; perhaps TRBD1 as D (6 bases). Germline loops: CDR1 SQVTM, CDR2 ANQGSEA. The CDR3 sequence is 14 residues long. The germline V and J ends were trimmed by 6 bases and 6 bases, with 20 bases remaining between them. CDR3 in DNA: TGCAGCGTAGACCGGGACACAGAAAGAGATGGCTACACCTTC. This codes for CSVDRDTERDGYTF.

The CDR3 protein is CASSLYLAGYPEQFF. CDR3 bases: TGTGCCAGCAGTTTATACCTAGCGGGATATCCTGAGCAGTTCTTC. The V and J genes are TRBV27 and TRBJ2-1; 9 nucleotides agree with TRBD2. The germline gives CDR1 MNHEY, CDR2 SMNVEV (reference sequence). V dropped 1 base and J dropped 9; count of bases not matched to a gene: 7. CDR3 length: 15 amino acids.

With respect to this clonotype: Its ends do not fully match the called genes, so a read error is possible. The chain combines TRBV15 with TRBJ2-4; 9 bases fit TRBD1. Per the germline V gene, CDR1 is LNHNV and CDR2 is YYDKDF (reference sequence). The CDR3 is made up of 14 amino acids. The CDR3 sequence is CATSRDRDRVPLSF. The CDR3 DNA follows: TGTGCCACCAGCAGAGATCGGGACAGGGTGCCCCTAAGCTTC.

This clonotype was seen a few times. V usage is TRBV12-3 or TRBV12-4 and J usage is TRBJ2-1, with D perhaps given as TRBD1 or TRBD2 (6 bases each). The CDR3 loop spans 15 amino acids. V shed 7 bases and J shed 0 bases, with 13 bases lying between them. The CDR3: CASKGGVGSYNEQFF. In nucleotides, the CDR3 is TGTGCCAGCAAGGGGGGAGTGGGCTCCTACAATGAGCAGTTCTTC.

The chain uses TRBV29-1 and TRBJ1-1; 9 nucleotides line up with TRBD1. The CDR3 runs to 12 residues. The junction had 3 bases not matched to a gene; V was cut back by 3 bases and J by 7 bases. Germline CDR1 is SQVTM and CDR2 is ANQGSEA. The CDR3 DNA is TGCAGCGTTGAGACAGGGGGGCTTGAAGCTTTCTTT. This sequence encodes CSVETGGLEAFF.

This rearrangement joins TRBV7-8 to TRBJ2-7; 13 bases match TRBD2. Looked up from germline, CDR1 is SGHVS and CDR2 is FQNEAQ. The V and J ends lost 2 bases and 6 bases, in that order; junction bases with no gene match: 16. CDR3 length equals 19 residues. The CDR3 region is CASSLYSRGLAGEGGEQYF. As DNA, the CDR3 is TGTGCCAGCAGCTTATACTCGCGAGGACTAGCGGGAGAAGGCGGCGAGCAGTACTTC.

V gene TRBV6-5 combines with J gene TRBJ2-2, with TRBD2 matching over 9 bases. V was clipped by 0 bases and J by 3 bases; unmatched bases: 11. CDR1 is MNHEY and CDR2 is SVGAGI in the germline V gene. The CDR3 is 19 amino acids. This CDR3 reads CASSYSPGLAGEHTGELFF. Here the CDR3 DNA reads TGTGCCAGCAGTTACTCCCCGGGGTTAGCGGGAGAGCACACCGGGGAGCTGTTTTTT.

The J gene is TRBJ1-3, the V gene TRBV21-1. TRBV21-1 is recorded as a pseudogene. This CDR3 is 16 amino acids long. The CDR3 DNA reads TGTGTCAGCAGCAAGTTTCGGCCGACCTCTGGAAACACCATATATTTT. Its translation: CVSSKFRPTSGNTIYF.

This clonotype has a handful of counts. This rearrangement joins TRBV4-3 to TRBJ2-7, with D possibly matching TRBD2 (5 bases). From germline, CDR1 is LGHNA and CDR2 YSLEER. The CDR3 length is 17 residues. V was clipped by 0 bases and J by 0 bases, with 15 bases between them. In DNA, the CDR3 is TGCGCCAGCAGCCAAGATCGAATAGCGTCTAGCTCCTACGAGCAGTACTTC. It translates to CASSQDRIASSSYEQYF.

This sequence joins TRBV29-1 and TRBJ1-2; D remains unclear. The germline V gene encodes CDR1 SQVTM and CDR2 ANQGSEA. The V end lost 4 bases, the J end lost 1 base, and 7 bases lay between the germline ends. The CDR3 runs to 12 residues. The CDR3 coding sequence is TGCAGCGTTGTTCGGAGTAACTATGGCTACACCTTC. Translated: CSVVRSNYGYTF.

This chain connects TRBV7-2 to TRBJ2-1, with 7 bases lining up with TRBD1. The CDR3 runs to 14 residues. Germline assignment: CDR1 SGHTA and CDR2 FQGNSA. J lost 6 bases, V lost 5 bases, and 7 bases had no gene match. In nucleotides, the CDR3 is TGTGCCAGCAGCCAGACAGGGTTTGGCAATGAGCAGTTCTTC. Translating it yields CASSQTGFGNEQFF. The complete variable domain, with remaining parts taken from reference TRBV7-2 and TRBJ2-1, reads GAGVSQSPSNKVTEKGKDVELRCDPISGHTALYWYRQSLGQGLEFLIYFQGNSAPDKSGLPSDRFSAERTGGSVSTLTIQRTQQEDSAVYLCASSQTGFGNEQFFGPGTRLTVL.

The J gene is TRBJ1-1, the V gene TRBV4-1; 8 bases map to TRBD1. CDR1 MGHRA and CDR2 YSYEKL come from the germline V gene. CDR3 length equals 15 residues. Trimming removed 4 bases from V and 4 bases from J; junction bases left unmatched: 8. The CDR3 nucleotides are TGCGCCAGCAGCCCCGCACCCGACAGGGGCACTGAAGCTTTCTTT. Translating it yields CASSPAPDRGTEAFF.

The chain joins TRBV4-1 to TRBJ2-2; 9 bases fit TRBD1. This CDR3 is built from 16 residues. CDR1 MGHRA and CDR2 YSYEKL come from the germline V gene. V was clipped by 2 bases and J by 3 bases; unmatched bases: 4. As DNA, the CDR3 is TGCGCCAGCAGCCAAAAGGGACAGGGAGACACCGGGGAGCTGTTTTTT. Its translation: CASSQKGQGDTGELFF.

The chain is built from TRBV7-9 and TRBJ1-1; TRBD1 is a possible D gene (5 bases). V lost 4 bases and J 7 bases, leaving 13 bases between the germline ends. Per germline, CDR1 SEHNR and CDR2 FQNEAQ (reference sequence). The CDR3 spans 13 residues. CDR3: CASSSPGAVEAFF. The CDR3 DNA reads TGTGCCAGCAGCTCTCCCGGGGCGGTTGAAGCTTTCTTT.

Worth noting for this clonotype: The junction shows a germline mismatch at one end, possibly a read error. The genes are TRBV2 and TRBJ1-1; D gene uncertain. This CDR3 comprises 14 residues. Germline CDR1 and CDR2: SNHLY and FYNNEI. The CDR3 sequence is CASSEVGLNTEAFF. The CDR3 region has the DNA TGTGCCAGCAGCGAAGTCGGTTTGAACACTGAAGCTTTCTTT.

CDR3 nucleotide sequence: TGTGCCTGGAGTGAGGACGCGTATGGCTACACCTTC. Protein: CAWSEDAYGYTF. This rearrangement joins TRBV30 to TRBJ1-2; D gene uncertain. Germline V gene lookup returns CDR1 GTSNPN and CDR2 SVGIG (reference sequence). The V end lost 1 base, the J end lost 5 bases, and 8 bases lay between the germline ends. This CDR3 has 12 residues.

This clonotype has at least ten counts. The chain combines TRBV29-1 with TRBJ2-3; 11 bases agree with TRBD2. CDR3 length: 15 residues. Germline trimming cut 8 bases from V and 6 bases from J; bases unmatched to any gene: 13. In germline, CDR1 is SQVTM, CDR2 ANQGSEA. The CDR3 DNA reads TGCAGCACTGGGTTTTTAGCGGGAGGGCTTGATACGCAGTATTTT. Protein: CSTGFLAGGLDTQYF.

This clonotype has a handful of counts. The chain carries TRBV20-1 and TRBJ2-1; perhaps TRBD1 as D (5 bases). Germline V gene data show CDR1 as DFQATT and CDR2 as SNEGSKA (reference sequence). The CDR3 consists of 12 residues. Deletions cut 0 bases from V and 10 bases from J, with 10 bases between. The chain's CDR3 is CSARDQGREQFF. The CDR3 DNA is TGCAGTGCTAGAGATCAGGGTCGGGAGCAGTTCTTC.

The chain joins TRBV28 to TRBJ2-1; D remains unclear. V gave up 6 bases and J gave up 3 bases, with 12 bases separating them. Looked up from germline, CDR1 is MDHEN and CDR2 is SYDVKM. This CDR3 is 14 amino acids long. CDR3 sequence reads: CASSPIHSYNEQFF. The DNA of the CDR3 is TGTGCCAGCAGCCCCATTCATAGCTACAATGAGCAGTTCTTC.

This clonotype was counted between two and nine times. V is TRBV12-3 or TRBV12-4 and J is TRBJ2-7, with D unclear. Trimming pared 5 bases from V and 2 bases from J, leaving 13 bases between. The CDR3 sequence is 14 residues long. The CDR3 is CASSQNIGTYEQYF. The CDR3 region has the DNA TGTGCCAGCAGTCAGAACATCGGCACCTACGAGCAGTACTTC.

This clonotype appeared many times. The junction departs from germline at one end; a sequencing error may be responsible. This chain joins TRBV2 and TRBJ1-3, with a weak D call TRBD1 (5 bases). CDR3 length: 14 residues. CDR1 SNHLY and CDR2 FYNNEI come from the germline V gene. In nucleotides, the CDR3 is TGTGCCAGCAGAGAAGGACAATCTGGAAACACCATATATTTT. Its protein is CASREGQSGNTIYF.

V usage is TRBV7-9 and J usage is TRBJ2-7; no firm D call. The CDR3 has 13 residues. Trimming took off 5 bases at V and 5 bases at J, with 13 bases between the two ends. Germline CDR1 and CDR2: SEHNR and FQNEAQ (reference sequence). CDR3 sequence (DNA): TGTGCCAGCAGCGGTCCCGAAACCCACGAGCAGTACTTC. It yields the protein CASSGPETHEQYF.

This clonotype was counted between two and nine times. This chain uses TRBV7-3 with TRBJ2-3, with TRBD1 identical over 7 bases. Germline CDR1 SGHTA, CDR2 FQGTGA. The CDR3 spans 15 residues. V dropped 0 bases and J dropped 3; count of bases not matched to a gene: 3. CDR3 sequence reads: CASSLTGGTTDTQYF. In DNA form, the CDR3 reads TGTGCCAGCAGCTTAACAGGGGGCACTACAGATACGCAGTATTTT.

This clonotype came up a few times. CDR3 loop: CASSVFEGLVTEAFF. The CDR3 DNA reads TGTGCCAGCAGCGTCTTTGAGGGGCTAGTCACTGAAGCTTTCTTT. The J gene is TRBJ1-1, the V gene TRBV9, with TRBD1 as a possible D gene (5 bases). V was trimmed by 2 bases and J by 4 bases, leaving 15 bases between them. The CDR3 spans 15 residues. Germline V gene sequence: CDR1 SGDLS, CDR2 YYNGEE.

The chain has TRBV6-1 and TRBJ2-1; the D is unclear. CDR1 and CDR2 from the germline V gene are MNHNS and SASEGT. V lost 8 bases to trimming and J lost 0 bases, with 17 bases between them. There are 16 residues in the CDR3. The CDR3 protein is CASGPTGRISYNEQFF. The DNA of the CDR3 is TGTGCCAGCGGGCCAACCGGCAGGATCTCCTACAATGAGCAGTTCTTC.

In its sample, this clonotype was seen many times. The V and J genes are TRBV12-3 or TRBV12-4 and TRBJ2-7, with D possibly being TRBD1 (7 bases). V gave up 2 bases and J gave up 1 base, with 15 bases separating them. CDR3 length: 16 amino acids. The CDR3 is CASSLQGGIGSYEQYF. CDR3 sequence (DNA): TGTGCCAGCAGTTTACAGGGGGGAATAGGTTCCTACGAGCAGTACTTC.

This clonotype was counted only a few times. The V and J genes are TRBV27 and TRBJ2-3, with D perhaps TRBD2 (6 bases). Trimming cost V 6 bases and J 2 bases, with 15 bases left between them. The germline CDR1 and CDR2 sequences are MNHEY and SMNVEV (reference sequence). This CDR3 has 15 amino acids. The CDR3 sequence: CASSTTSYNTDTQYF. The CDR3 region has the DNA TGTGCCAGCAGCACCACTAGCTACAACACAGATACGCAGTATTTT.